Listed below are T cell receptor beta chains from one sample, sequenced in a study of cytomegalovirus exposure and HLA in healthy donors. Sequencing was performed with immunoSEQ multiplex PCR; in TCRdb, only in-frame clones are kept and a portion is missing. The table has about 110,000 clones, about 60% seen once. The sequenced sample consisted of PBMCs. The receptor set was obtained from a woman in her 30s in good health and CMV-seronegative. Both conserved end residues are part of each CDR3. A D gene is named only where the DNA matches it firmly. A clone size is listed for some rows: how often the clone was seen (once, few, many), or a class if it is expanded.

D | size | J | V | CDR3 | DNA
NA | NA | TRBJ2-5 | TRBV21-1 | CASSKRASSETQYF | TGTGCCAGCAGCAAACGGGCTAGCTCGGAGACCCAGTACTTC
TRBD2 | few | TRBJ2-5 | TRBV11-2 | CASSKRTWSGRGIETQYF | TGTGCCAGCAGCAAGAGAACTTGGAGCGGGAGGGGTATAGAGACCCAGTACTTC
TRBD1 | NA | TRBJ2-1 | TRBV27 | CASSFGQGRSYNEQFF | TGTGCCAGCAGTTTCGGACAGGGACGATCTTACAATGAGCAGTTCTTC
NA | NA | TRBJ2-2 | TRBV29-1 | CSVVSVTGELFF | TGCAGCGTCGTTAGCGTAACCGGGGAGCTGTTTTTT
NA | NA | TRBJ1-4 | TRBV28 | CATSVKGGKLFF | TGTGCCACCTCCGTCAAGGGCGGGAAACTGTTTTTT
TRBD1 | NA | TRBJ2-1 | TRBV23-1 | CASSQTGTGVNEQFF | TGCGCCAGCAGTCAAACCGGGACAGGAGTCAATGAGCAGTTCTTC
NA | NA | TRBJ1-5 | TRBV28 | CASSPRGRDGNQPQHF | TGTGCCAGCAGCCCCCGGGGGAGGGATGGCAATCAGCCCCAGCATTTT
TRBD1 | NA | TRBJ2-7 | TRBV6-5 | CASSYSTGGSYEQYF | TGTGCCAGCAGTTACTCTACAGGGGGCTCCTACGAGCAGTACTTC
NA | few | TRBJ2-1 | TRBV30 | CAWNLERVYNEQFF | TGTGCCTGGAACTTAGAGCGGGTTTACAATGAGCAGTTCTTC
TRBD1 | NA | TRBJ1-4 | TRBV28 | CASSFGTGLEKLFF | TGTGCCAGCAGTTTTGGGACAGGGCTTGAAAAACTGTTTTTT
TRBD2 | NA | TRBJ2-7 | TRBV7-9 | CASSPGAGVYEQYF | TGTGCCAGCAGCCCTGGGGCGGGGGTCTACGAGCAGTACTTC